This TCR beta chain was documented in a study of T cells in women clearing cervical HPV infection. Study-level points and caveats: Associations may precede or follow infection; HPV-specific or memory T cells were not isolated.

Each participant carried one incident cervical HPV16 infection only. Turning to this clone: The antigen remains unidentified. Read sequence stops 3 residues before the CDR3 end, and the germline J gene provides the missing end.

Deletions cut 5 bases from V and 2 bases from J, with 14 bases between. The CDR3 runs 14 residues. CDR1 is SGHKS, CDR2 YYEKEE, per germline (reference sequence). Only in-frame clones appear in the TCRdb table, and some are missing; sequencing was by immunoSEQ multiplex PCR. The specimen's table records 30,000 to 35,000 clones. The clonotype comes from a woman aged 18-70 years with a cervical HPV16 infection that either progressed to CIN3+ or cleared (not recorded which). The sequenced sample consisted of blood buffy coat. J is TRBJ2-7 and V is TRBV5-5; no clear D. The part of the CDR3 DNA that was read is TGTGCCAGCAGTTTCGGGTCCGGAGCCTACGAG. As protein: CASSFGSGAYE. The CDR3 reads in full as CASSFGSGAYEQYF.